This record concerns one T cell receptor (beta chain) sequence. Antigen specificity is unknown. Other DNA sequences in the same sample also yield this CDR3. Assay used: immunoSEQ multiplex PCR; TCRdb lists only in-frame clones, some missing. The sample lists around 720,000 clones, 55% to 85% seen once, with 1.5% to 2% in the top ten. V lost 6 bases and J 3 bases, leaving 11 bases between the germline ends. Germline V gene sequence: CDR1 LNHDA, CDR2 SQIVND (reference sequence). The CDR3 covers 13 residues. These data come from a study of shared clonotypes between healthy human individuals. About the study: Per donor, three plates held CD4 naive cells, three held CD4 memory, two held CD8 naive and one held CD8 memory.

Study results and caveats: Owing to a small donor count, the genetic and exposure-history diversity represented was limited. Clonotypes which were not shared had lower generation probabilities than clonotypes that all four donors shared. It was observed that roughly 4.8% of naive CD4 clonotypes were shared across several donors.

The rearrangement joins TRBV19 to TRBJ1-2; a weak D match, TRBD1 (5 bases). The source is a woman in her twenties or thirties in good health. Sequencing used memory CD4+ T cells sorted from blood. Specified subset: CD45RA-negative fraction. The CDR3 region is CASSPGTDYGYTF. CDR3 in DNA: TGTGCCAGTAGCCCCGGGACGGACTATGGCTACACCTTC. The full variable domain, its missing parts supplied by reference TRBV19 and TRBJ1-2, is DGGITQSPKYLFRKEGQNVTLSCEQNLNHDAMYWYRQDPGQGLRLIYYSQIVNDFQKGDIAEGYSVSREKKESFPLTVTSAQKNPTAFYLCASSPGTDYGYTFGSGTRLTVV.